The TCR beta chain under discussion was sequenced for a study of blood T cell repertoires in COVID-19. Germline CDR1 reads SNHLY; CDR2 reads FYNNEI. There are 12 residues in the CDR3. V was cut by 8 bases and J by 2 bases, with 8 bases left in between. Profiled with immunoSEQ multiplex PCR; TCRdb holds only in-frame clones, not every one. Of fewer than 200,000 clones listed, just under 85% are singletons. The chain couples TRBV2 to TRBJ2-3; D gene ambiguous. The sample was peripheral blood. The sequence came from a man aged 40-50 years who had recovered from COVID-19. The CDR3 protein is CASQYTTDTQYF. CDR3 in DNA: TGTGCCAGCCAGTATACCACAGATACGCAGTATTTT.